This T cell receptor beta chain was sequenced during a study of blood T cell repertoires in COVID-19. Study-wide context: Material from acute and convalescent COVID-19 was sourced from the United States, Italy and Spain. PBMCs, B-cell-depleted T cells, or T cells were the source of the cDNA or gDNA that made up the material.

Per germline, CDR1 SNHLY and CDR2 FYNNEI. Deletions cut 6 bases from V and 4 bases from J, with 13 bases between. The CDR3 is 14 amino acids. Original handling: Reference gene primer amplification gave nucleated cell count estimates. Generated by immunoSEQ multiplex PCR, the TCRdb table keeps only in-frame clones and is missing some. The D gene and trimming were derived from the DNA, and the V and J assignments and clone size from that table. The sample lists about 350,000 clones, roughly 90% occurring once. Patients from Seattle were sampled longitudinally, starting during active infection. The V and J genes are TRBV2 and TRBJ1-5, with D possibly being TRBD1 (6 bases). The material sequenced was peripheral blood. This TCR was sampled from a young man with COVID-19, enrolled during active disease. CDR3 loop: CASRPNRENQPQHF. The CDR3 DNA is TGTGCCAGCAGGCCGAACAGGGAGAATCAGCCCCAGCATTTT.